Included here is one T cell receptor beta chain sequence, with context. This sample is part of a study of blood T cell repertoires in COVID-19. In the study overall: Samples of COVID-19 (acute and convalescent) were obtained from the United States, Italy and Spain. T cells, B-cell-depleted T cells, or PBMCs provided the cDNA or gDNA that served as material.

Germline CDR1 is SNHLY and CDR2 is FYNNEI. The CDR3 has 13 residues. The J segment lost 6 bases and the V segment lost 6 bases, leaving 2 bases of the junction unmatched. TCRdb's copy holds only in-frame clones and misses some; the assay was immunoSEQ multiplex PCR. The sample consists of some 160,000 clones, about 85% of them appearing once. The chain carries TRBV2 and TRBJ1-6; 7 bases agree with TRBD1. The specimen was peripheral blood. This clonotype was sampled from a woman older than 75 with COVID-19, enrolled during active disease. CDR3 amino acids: CASSRDSNSPLHF. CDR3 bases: TGTGCCAGCAGCCGGGACAGTAATTCACCCCTCCACTTT.